This T cell receptor beta chain emerged from a study of cytomegalovirus exposure and HLA in healthy donors. Whole-study results and caveats: A link between a missense DCLRE1C variant and TCR beta V- and J-gene trimming emerged from a later analysis. The listing of approximately 160 TCR beta chains classed them as cytomegalovirus-associated.

V trimming: 8 bases; J trimming: 5 bases; junction bases outside the gene matches: 6. The V gene's germline CDR1 is ENHRY and CDR2 SYGVKD. This CDR3 has 13 amino acids. Use of 60 Vbeta and 13 Jbeta primers characterized the PCR. Assay: immunoSEQ multiplex PCR; the TCRdb copy retains only in-frame clones and omits some. The profile shows about 37,000 clones, approximately 70% of them singletons. As regards this clone: What it recognizes is unknown.

The genes are TRBV10-3 and TRBJ2-1; the match to TRBD2 covers 7 bases. Sequenced material: PBMCs. The receptor was isolated from a man aged 35 to 55 in good health and CMV-seronegative. The CDR3 DNA reads TGTGCCATCGCAACCGGGACTAACAATGAGCAGTTCTTC. Its translation: CAIATGTNNEQFF.